This record concerns one T cell receptor beta chain sequence. This entry belongs to a study of glioma-infiltrating T cells. Study in general: Target coverage was about 4- to 11-fold for roughly one million blood T cells.

The CDR3 runs to 15 residues. The germline gives CDR1 SGHRS, CDR2 YFSETQ. Trimming removed 1 base at V and 5 bases at J, with 15 bases between. Amplification of TCR alpha and beta CDR3 regions from RNA used iRepertoire nested multiplex PCR. TCRdb ran MiXCR on the multiplex PCR reads and lists one entry per CDR3 protein. The sample carries around 390,000 distinct CDR3 sequences, roughly two fifths recorded once. Sample: glioma tissue, nonneoplastic brain tissue, or PBMCs (not recorded which). This TCR was sampled from a human donor with low-grade glioma or glioblastoma, undergoing nonglioma brain surgery, or in good health (not recorded which). The chain joins TRBV5-1 to TRBJ1-1; D gene unclear. CDR3 amino acids: CASSLRQERWTEAFF. CDR3 bases: TGCGCCAGCAGCTTGAGGCAGGAGCGGTGGACTGAAGCTTTCTTT.